This T cell receptor (beta chain) was obtained from a study of blood T cell repertoires in COVID-19. For the study at large: Acute and convalescent COVID-19 samples came from the United States, Italy and Spain. T cells, B-cell-depleted T cells, or PBMCs provided the cDNA or gDNA that served as material.

Methods used by the authors: Nucleated cell number was recorded as an estimate derived from reference gene primer amplification. TCRdb keeps only in-frame clones here, not all; method: immunoSEQ multiplex PCR. V and J calls and clone size are as listed in that table; D and trimming were resolved from the DNA. This sample carries hundreds of thousands of clones, 85% to 90% of them seen once, and the ten largest clones take roughly 4%. Trimming shortened V by 4 bases and J by 7 bases, and 11 bases separated the two germline ends. Germline V CDR1 and CDR2: LNHNV, YYDKDF (reference sequence). The CDR3 totals 13 residues.

Sequences were obtained from peripheral blood. This chain uses TRBV15 with TRBJ1-5; D is undetermined. The clonotype was recovered from a woman aged 45-59 years with active or convalescent COVID-19. The DNA for the CDR3 is TGTGCCACCAGCAAAACCCCCGGGCAGCCCCAGCATTTT. The encoded protein is CATSKTPGQPQHF.